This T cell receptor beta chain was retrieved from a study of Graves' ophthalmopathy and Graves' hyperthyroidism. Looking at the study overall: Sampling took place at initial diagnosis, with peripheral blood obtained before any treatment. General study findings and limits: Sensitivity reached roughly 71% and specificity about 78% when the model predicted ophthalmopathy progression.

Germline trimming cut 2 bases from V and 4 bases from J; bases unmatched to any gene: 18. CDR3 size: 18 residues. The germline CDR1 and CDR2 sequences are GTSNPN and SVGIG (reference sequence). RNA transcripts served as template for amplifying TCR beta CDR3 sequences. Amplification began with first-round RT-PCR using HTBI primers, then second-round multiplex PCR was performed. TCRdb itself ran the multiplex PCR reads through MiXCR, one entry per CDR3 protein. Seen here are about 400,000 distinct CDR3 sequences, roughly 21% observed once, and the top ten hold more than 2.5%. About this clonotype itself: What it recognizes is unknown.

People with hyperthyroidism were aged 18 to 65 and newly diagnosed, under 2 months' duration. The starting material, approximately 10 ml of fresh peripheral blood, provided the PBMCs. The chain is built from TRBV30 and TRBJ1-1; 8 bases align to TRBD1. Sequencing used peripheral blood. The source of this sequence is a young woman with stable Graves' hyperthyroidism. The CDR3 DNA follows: TGTGCCTGGAGTCCAGGGTCAGGGGGCTATTCCGTGGGCACTGAAGCTTTCTTT. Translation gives CAWSPGSGGYSVGTEAFF. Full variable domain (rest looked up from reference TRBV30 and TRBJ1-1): SQTIHQWPATLVQPVGSPLSLECTVEGTSNPNLYWYRQAAGRGLQLLFYSVGIGQISSEVPQNLSASRPQDRQFILSSKKLLLSDSGFYLCAWSPGSGGYSVGTEAFFGQGTRLTVV.